The clone carrying this T cell receptor beta chain was seen a single time. Antigen: not known. Unique molecular identifiers featured in how the TCRbeta library was prepared. TCRdb reanalysed the PCR reads using MiXCR and keeps one entry per CDR3 protein. Of just over 950,000 distinct CDR3 sequences detected, around 30% appear once; the ten largest clones hold about 28%. This sample is drawn from a study of T-cell reconstitution after alpha-beta-depleted transplantation in children. Study-level findings and limits: Several patients had high TCRbeta diversity at day 60; it came from surviving recipient T cells and thymic progenitors. Among T cells one year after transplant, newly produced cells accounted for most counts and diversity. Roughly two months post-transplant, alpha-beta T cells reportedly originated from several hundred graft clones that had expanded.

This CDR3 is 15 amino acids long. Germline CDR1 is LGHDT and CDR2 is YNNKEL (reference sequence). The V segment lost 3 bases and the J segment 5 bases; nucleotides outside the gene matches: 4. This rearrangement joins TRBV3-1 to TRBJ1-4; 9 nucleotides agree with TRBD1. The sample was PBMCs, mostly from graft donor cells, taken 360 days after TCRalphabeta/CD19-depleted stem cell transplant. The receptor was derived from a boy in the first two years of life who had a stem cell transplant for SCID, so the T cells may come from the graft donor. CDR3 sequence reads: CASSHVGTGNEKLFF. CDR3 DNA: TGTGCCAGCAGCCACGTAGGGACAGGGAATGAAAAACTGTTTTTT.